This passage covers 12 T cell receptor beta chains from one sample sequenced in a study of shared clonotypes between healthy human individuals. The repertoire was sequenced with immunoSEQ multiplex PCR; TCRdb's copy has only in-frame clones and lacks some. The sample has some 1,400,000 clones; roughly 96% are singletons. The specimen sequenced was naive CD4+ T cells sorted from blood. Subset noted: CD45RA+ positively selected. All receptors derive from a man aged 30-40 years in good health.

The chain employs TRBV6-6 and TRBJ1-1; D might be TRBD1 (5 bases). Germline V gene data show CDR1 as MNHNY and CDR2 as SVGAGI (reference sequence). This CDR3 region has 14 residues. The V end lost 4 bases, the J end lost 4 bases, and 13 bases lay between the germline ends. The CDR3 spells CASSFSGLGTEAFF. CDR3 sequence (DNA): TGTGCCAGCAGTTTCTCGGGACTTGGCACTGAAGCTTTCTTT.

The genes are TRBV6-1 and TRBJ1-2; tentative D call: TRBD1 (5 bases). This CDR3 region has 14 residues. Trimming pared 8 bases from V and 3 bases from J, leaving 16 bases between. Germline loops: CDR1 MNHNS, CDR2 SASEGT. The CDR3: CASALGGDDYGYTF. For the CDR3, the DNA is TGTGCCAGCGCTCTTGGGGGTGACGACTATGGCTACACCTTC.

With respect to this clone: Other DNA sequences of this sample code for an identical CDR3. The chain is built from TRBV6-1 and TRBJ2-7, with 9 bases identical to TRBD2. With 1 base clipped from V and 1 base from J, the junction kept 2 bases outside the gene matches. The germline V gene encodes CDR1 MNHNS and CDR2 SASEGT. The CDR3 is 15 amino acids. CDR3 in DNA: TGTGCCAGCAGTGAAGTGCTAGCGGGATCCTACGAGCAGTACTTC. Protein: CASSEVLAGSYEQYF.

The chain is built from TRBV9 and TRBJ2-2; TRBD2 agrees at 8 bases. V was pared by 0 bases and J by 4 bases, with 5 bases of the junction left unmatched. The germline gives CDR1 SGDLS, CDR2 YYNGEE. The CDR3 length is 16 residues. The CDR3 sequence: CASSVAKRESTGELFF. CDR3 sequence (DNA): TGTGCCAGCAGCGTAGCAAAGCGGGAGAGCACCGGGGAGCTGTTTTTT.

The chain uses TRBV18 and TRBJ1-1; D is possibly TRBD1 (5 bases). The germline V gene encodes CDR1 KGHSH and CDR2 LQKENI. The CDR3 has 13 residues. V was shortened by 3 bases and J by 6 bases, with 11 bases between the two germline ends. CDR3 sequence reads: CASSPRGVAEAFF. CDR3 sequence (DNA): TGTGCCAGCTCACCTAGGGGTGTGGCTGAAGCTTTCTTT. Full variable domain (outside the CDR3, taken from reference TRBV18 and TRBJ1-1): NAGVMQNPRHLVRRRGQEARLRCSPMKGHSHVYWYRQLPEEGLKFMVYLQKENIIDESGMPKERFSAEFPKEGPSILRIQQVVRGDSAAYFCASSPRGVAEAFFGQGTRLTVV.

This clone came up once. This rearrangement joins TRBV6-1 to TRBJ2-7; D ambiguous. This CDR3 comprises 10 residues. V was pared by 7 bases and J by 4 bases, with 5 bases between. The germline V gene encodes CDR1 MNHNS and CDR2 SASEGT. CDR3 nucleotides: TGTGCCAGCACGGGTTACGAGCAGTACTTC. Translation: CASTGYEQYF.

This clone was recorded only once. The chain joins TRBV11-2 to TRBJ2-3; the D call may be TRBD1 or TRBD2 (6 bases each). The CDR3 runs to 16 residues. Trimming shortened V by 1 base and J by 3 bases, and 14 bases separated the two germline ends. Germline CDR1 reads SGHAT; CDR2 reads FQNNGV. CDR3 bases: TGTGCCAGCAGCTTAGCCCCACAGGGAGGAACAGATACGCAGTATTTT. Translating gives CASSLAPQGGTDTQYF.

The V gene is TRBV7-8, the J gene TRBJ2-7, with D perhaps matching TRBD2 (6 bases). V gave up 6 bases and J gave up 3 bases, with 15 bases separating them. This CDR3 has 14 residues. Germline V gene data show CDR1 as SGHVS and CDR2 as FQNEAQ. The CDR3 nucleotides are TGTGCCAGCAGAAATGGGGGGACCCTCTACGAGCAGTACTTC. The encoded protein is CASRNGGTLYEQYF.

V usage is TRBV5-1 and J usage is TRBJ1-2; perhaps TRBD1 as D (6 bases). Trimming left V 6 bases short and J 2 bases short, with 17 bases between. The CDR3 totals 15 residues. Germline V CDR1 and CDR2: SGHRS, YFSETQ. Here the CDR3 reads CASTMGHQGNYGYTF. The CDR3 DNA reads TGCGCCAGCACAATGGGACACCAAGGGAACTATGGCTACACCTTC.

The chain carries TRBV10-1 and TRBJ2-2; 8 bases are a match to TRBD2. With 0 bases clipped from V and 7 bases from J, the junction kept 7 bases outside the gene matches. The CDR3 is made up of 16 amino acids. The germline CDR1 and CDR2 sequences are WNHNN and SYGVQD (reference sequence). CDR3 in DNA: TGCGCCAGCAGTGAGTCGATTAGCGGGAAGGTCGGGGAGCTGTTTTTT. This codes for CASSESISGKVGELFF.

V and J are TRBV7-9 and TRBJ2-6; perhaps TRBD2 as D (6 bases). The ends were cut back, 5 bases at V and 0 bases at J, with 11 bases in the middle. CDR1 and CDR2 (germline): SEHNR, FQNEAQ (reference sequence). CDR3 length: 16 residues. The CDR3 reads CASSVGTSSGANVLTF. The CDR3 DNA is TGTGCCAGCAGCGTCGGGACTTCCTCTGGGGCCAACGTCCTGACTTTC. The complete variable domain, with remaining parts taken from reference TRBV7-9 and TRBJ2-6, reads DTGVSQNPRHKITKRGQNVTFRCDPISEHNRLYWYRQTLGQGPEFLTYFQNEAQLEKSRLLSDRFSAERPKGSFSTLEIQRTEQGDSAMYLCASSVGTSSGANVLTFGAGSRLTVL.

The genes are TRBV30 and TRBJ2-7, with D possibly being TRBD1 (6 bases). Germline values: CDR1 GTSNPN, CDR2 SVGIG (reference sequence). V was trimmed by 3 bases and J by 5 bases, leaving 11 bases between them. The CDR3 runs 12 residues. In nucleotides, the CDR3 is TGTGCCTGGAGACAGGGAAGCCACGAGCAGTACTTC. This sequence encodes CAWRQGSHEQYF.